This T cell receptor beta chain was sequenced during a study of T cell changes during pregnancy in multiple sclerosis. Data came from immunoSEQ multiplex PCR; TCRdb stores just in-frame clones and leaves some out. Of 85,000 to 100,000 clones in the sample, 80% to 95% were seen once. V was pared by 4 bases and J by 4 bases, with 9 bases between. This CDR3 is 13 amino acids long. In germline, CDR1 is ENHRY, CDR2 SYGVKD. The specimen was peripheral blood, collected after pregnancy. The V and J genes are TRBV10-3 and TRBJ2-3; D not certain. The sequence was collected from a female donor with multiple sclerosis, enrolled in a pregnancy study. CDR3 in DNA: TGTGCCATCAGTGGCAAACAAGCAGATACGCAGTATTTT. Translation: CAISGKQADTQYF.